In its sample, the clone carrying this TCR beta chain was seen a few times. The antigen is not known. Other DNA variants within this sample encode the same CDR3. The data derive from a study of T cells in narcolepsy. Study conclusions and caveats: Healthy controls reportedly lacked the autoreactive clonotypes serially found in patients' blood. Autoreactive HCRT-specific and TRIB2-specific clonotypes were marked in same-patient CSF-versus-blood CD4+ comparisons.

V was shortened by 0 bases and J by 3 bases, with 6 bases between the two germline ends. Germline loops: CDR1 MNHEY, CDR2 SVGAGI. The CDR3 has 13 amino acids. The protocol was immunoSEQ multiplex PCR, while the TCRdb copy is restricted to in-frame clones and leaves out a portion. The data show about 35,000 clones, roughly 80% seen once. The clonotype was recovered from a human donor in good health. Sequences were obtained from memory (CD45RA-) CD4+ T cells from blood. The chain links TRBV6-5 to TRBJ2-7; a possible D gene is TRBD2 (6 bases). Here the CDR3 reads CASSYSRGYEQYF. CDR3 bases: TGTGCCAGCAGTTACTCGCGGGGCTACGAGCAGTACTTC.